Given below is one T cell receptor (beta chain) in context. The entry originates in a study of blood T cell repertoires in COVID-19. Study summary: The United States, Italy and Spain supplied acute and convalescent COVID-19 samples. The analysed material was cDNA or gDNA that came from T cells, B-cell-depleted T cells, or PBMCs.

V lost 7 bases and J 0 bases, leaving 10 bases between the germline ends. This CDR3 region has 15 residues. The germline V gene encodes CDR1 MNHEY and CDR2 SVGAGI. In the original analysis: Estimation of nucleated cell counts relied on the amplification of reference gene primers. Sequencing used immunoSEQ multiplex PCR; TCRdb keeps in-frame clones, though not all of them. For V, J and clone size, that table is used; D and trimming come from the DNA. The sample contains roughly 220,000 clones, about 80% of which appear only once. The sequence was collected from a woman aged 55-70 years with acute or convalescent COVID-19. Sequencing input: peripheral blood. The chain combines TRBV6-5 with TRBJ1-6; possibly TRBD1 for D (5 bases). The CDR3 loop is CASKTASSYNSPLHF. CDR3 bases: TGTGCCAGCAAGACAGCTAGCTCCTATAATTCACCCCTCCACTTT.